This passage covers 10 T cell receptor beta chains from one sample sequenced in a study of early T cells in non-severe SARS-CoV-2 infection. TCRdb reprocessed the 5' RACE reads via MiXCR and lists one record per CDR3 protein. The table lists 68,000 or so distinct CDR3 sequences, approximately 10% of them singletons. Sequencing was performed on whole blood. The receptors shown here come from an adult who was a healthcare worker with PCR-confirmed SARS-CoV-2 infection or an uninfected control (not recorded which).

The CDR3: CASSPSPTDYEQYF. The CDR3 DNA reads as TGTGCCAGCAGCCCAAGTCCCACGGACTACGAGCAGTACTTC. The V call is TRBV7-9, the J call TRBJ2-7; D is ambiguous. Germline CDR1 and CDR2: SEHNR and FQNEAQ (reference sequence). The CDR3 loop spans 14 amino acids. Deletions cut 5 bases from V and 3 bases from J, with 14 bases between.

CDR3 protein: CASSQQASGSYEQYF. For the CDR3, the DNA is TGCGCCAGCAGCCAGCAGGCTAGCGGATCCTACGAGCAGTACTTC. The J gene is TRBJ2-7, the V gene TRBV4-3; 7 bases agree with TRBD2. The trim removed 3 bases at V and 1 base at J, leaving 6 bases unmatched. Germline V gene data show CDR1 as LGHNA and CDR2 as YSLEER. This CDR3 comprises 15 residues.

Concerning this clonotype itself: A read error may explain this, as a much larger clone is one base away. Given the absence of the conserved phenylalanine or tryptophan at the CDR3 end, a read error is likely. It is unclear where the CDR3 begins or ends on the DNA, so no DNA is shown, and the CDR3 is as TCRdb lists it. V is TRBV7-9 and J is TRBJ1-1. The CDR3 is made up of 9 amino acids, end residues included. Germline V gives CDR1 SEHNR, CDR2 FQNEAQ (reference sequence). Here the CDR3 reads CASSLSLGP.

The V and J genes are TRBV7-2 and TRBJ2-3; D not certain. Trimming took off 1 base at V and 2 bases at J, with 7 bases between the two ends. The CDR3 extends over 14 amino acids. The germline CDR1 and CDR2 sequences are SGHTA and FQGNSA. The CDR3 region is CASSLVGITDTQYF. As DNA, the CDR3 is TGTGCCAGCAGCTTAGTAGGGATCACAGATACGCAGTATTTT.

This clonotype was detected many times. V gene TRBV6-6 combines with J gene TRBJ2-5, with D perhaps matching TRBD1 (5 bases). The CDR3 consists of 15 residues. Per the germline V gene, CDR1 is MNHNY and CDR2 is SVGAGI (reference sequence). Trimming shortened V by 5 bases and J by 7 bases, and 20 bases separated the two germline ends. CDR3 amino acids: CASSPPGAAHGTQYF. CDR3 nucleotides: TGTGCCAGCAGTCCCCCTGGGGCGGCCCATGGGACCCAGTACTTC.

This clonotype showed up just a few times. This chain connects TRBV20-1 to TRBJ1-4, with 8 bases matching TRBD1. V gave up 2 bases and J gave up 7 bases; unmatched junction bases: 6. CDR3 length equals 14 residues. The germline V gene has CDR1 DFQATT and CDR2 SNEGSKA (reference sequence). This CDR3 is CSARTDRGAEKLFF. As DNA, the CDR3 is TGCAGTGCTAGAACCGACAGGGGAGCTGAAAAACTGTTTTTT.

This sequence joins TRBV20-1 and TRBJ2-3; D unclear. Trimming left V 6 bases short and J 7 bases short, with 14 bases between. Germline values: CDR1 DFQATT, CDR2 SNEGSKA (reference sequence). The CDR3 has 12 residues. The CDR3, as DNA: TGCAGTGCCAGCAACAACCTCTATACGCAGTATTTT. Protein: CSASNNLYTQYF.

The CDR3 DNA reads as TGTGCCAGCAGTTACTCTTTCGGGAGCAATCAGCCCCAGCATTTT. Translation: CASSYSFGSNQPQHF. This chain uses TRBV6-5 with TRBJ1-5; D remains ambiguous. Per the germline V gene, CDR1 is MNHEY and CDR2 is SVGAGI. V was clipped by 0 bases and J by 1 base, with 7 bases between them. The CDR3 extends over 15 amino acids.

This clonotype was counted a few times. The J gene is TRBJ2-7, the V gene TRBV2, with TRBD2 identical over 8 bases. J was trimmed by 2 bases and V by 8 bases; bases with no gene match: 14. From germline, CDR1 is SNHLY and CDR2 FYNNEI. The CDR3 runs to 16 residues. In nucleotides, the CDR3 is TGTGCCAGCGGGAATAATCGGGGGGGAGTCGCCTACGAGCAGTACTTC. Translated: CASGNNRGGVAYEQYF.

This clonotype was detected ten times or more. The chain employs TRBV5-1 and TRBJ1-3, with TRBD1 matching 9 bases. Germline V gene data show CDR1 as SGHRS and CDR2 as YFSETQ. J gave up 4 bases and V 3 bases, and 11 bases lay outside the gene matches. CDR3 size: 17 residues. The CDR3: CASSSGTGPNDGNTIYF. In nucleotides, the CDR3 is TGCGCCAGCAGCTCTGGGACAGGGCCAAATGACGGAAACACCATATATTTT.